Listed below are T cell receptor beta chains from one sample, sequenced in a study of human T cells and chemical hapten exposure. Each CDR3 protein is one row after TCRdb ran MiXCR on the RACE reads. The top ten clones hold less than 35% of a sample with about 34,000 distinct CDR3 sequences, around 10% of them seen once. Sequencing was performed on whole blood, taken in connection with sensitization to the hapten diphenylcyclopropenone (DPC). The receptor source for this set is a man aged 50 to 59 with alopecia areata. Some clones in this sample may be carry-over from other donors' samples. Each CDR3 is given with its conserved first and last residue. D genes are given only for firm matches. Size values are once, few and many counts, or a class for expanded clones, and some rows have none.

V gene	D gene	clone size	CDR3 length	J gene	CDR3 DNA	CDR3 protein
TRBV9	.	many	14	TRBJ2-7	TGTGCCAGCAGCGAGCGTGGGGGGTCCTACGAGCAGTACTTC	CASSERGGSYEQYF
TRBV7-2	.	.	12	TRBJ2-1	TGTGCCAGCAGCTTCCCGGGACGAGAGCAGTTCTTC	CASSFPGREQFF
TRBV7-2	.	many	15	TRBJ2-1	TGTGCCAGCAGCCGTCAGACGAATCGGGACAATGAGCAGTTCTTC	CASSRQTNRDNEQFF
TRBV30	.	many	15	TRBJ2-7	TGTGCCTGGAGTGTGGCGCCCCGGGACGTTCACGAGCAGTACTTC	CAWSVAPRDVHEQYF
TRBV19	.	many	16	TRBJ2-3	TGTGCCAGTAAATTGGTCGGGGGAGGAGCGACAGATACGCAGTATTTT	CASKLVGGGATDTQYF
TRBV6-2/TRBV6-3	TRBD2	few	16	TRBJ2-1	TGTGCCAGCAGTTACAGCCGACTAGCGGGAACTTTTGAGCAGTTCTTC	CASSYSRLAGTFEQFF
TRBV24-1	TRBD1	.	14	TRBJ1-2	TGTGCCACCAGTGACAATGACAGGGCGTATGGCTACACCTTC	CATSDNDRAYGYTF
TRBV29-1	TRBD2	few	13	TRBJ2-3	TGCAGCGCCGAGGGCGGGAGGAGGGATACGCAGTATTTT	CSAEGGRRDTQYF
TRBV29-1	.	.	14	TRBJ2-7	TGCAGCGTTGGTCCAACCCAGGGGCCCCTCGAGCAGTACTTC	CSVGPTQGPLEQYF
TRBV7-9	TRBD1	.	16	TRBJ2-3	TGTGCCAGCAGCCTTTCCTGGGGGACAGGGAGAGATACGCAGTATTTT	CASSLSWGTGRDTQYF
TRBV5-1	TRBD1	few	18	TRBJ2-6	TGCGCCAGCAGCTTGAGGCCTACAGGGGACTCTGGGGCCAACGTCCTGACTTTC	CASSLRPTGDSGANVLTF
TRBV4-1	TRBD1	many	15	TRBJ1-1	TGCGCCAGCAGCCAACGACAGGGGATGAACACTGAAGCTTTCTTT	CASSQRQGMNTEAFF
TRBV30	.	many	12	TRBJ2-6	TGTGCCTGGACCTCTGGGGCCAACGTCCTGACTTTC	CAWTSGANVLTF
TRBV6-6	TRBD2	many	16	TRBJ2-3	TGTGCCAGCAGCCTTCTCGTTAGCGGGCAGGGCGGGACGCAGTATTTT	CASSLLVSGQGGTQYF
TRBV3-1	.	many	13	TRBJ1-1	TGTGCCAGCGCGGCACAGAGGGGGACTGAAGCTTTCTTT	CASAAQRGTEAFF
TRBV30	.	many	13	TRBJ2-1	TGTGCCTCTCGACAGGACATTTACAATGAGCAGTTCTTC	CASRQDIYNEQFF
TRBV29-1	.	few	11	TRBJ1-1	TGCAGCGTTGAAGGGATGGCGGAAGCTTTCTTT	CSVEGMAEAFF
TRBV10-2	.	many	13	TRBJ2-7	TGCGCCAGCAGTGACGGTTCCTCCTACGAGCAGTACTTC	CASSDGSSYEQYF
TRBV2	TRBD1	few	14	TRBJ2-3	TGTGCCAGCAGTGGAGGGACAGGGAGGGATACGCAGTATTTT	CASSGGTGRDTQYF
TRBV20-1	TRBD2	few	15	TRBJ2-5	TGCAGTGCTAGGGCCGGGACCCTCGGGAGGGAGACCCAGTACTTC	CSARAGTLGRETQYF
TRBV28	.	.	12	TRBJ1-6	TGTGCCAGCAGTCTACAAATTTCACCCCTCCACTTT	CASSLQISPLHF
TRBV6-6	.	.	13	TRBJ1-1	TGTGCCAGCAGTTATCCGGGTCGAACTGAAGCCTTCTTT	CASSYPGRTEAFF
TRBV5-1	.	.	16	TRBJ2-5	TGCGCCAGCAGCTTGGGGGTCGGGCAGGCTCAAGAGACCCAGTACTTC	CASSLGVGQAQETQYF
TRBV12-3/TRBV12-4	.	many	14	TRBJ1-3	TGTGCCAGCAGTTTGGGAAGCTCTGGAAACACCATATATTTT	CASSLGSSGNTIYF
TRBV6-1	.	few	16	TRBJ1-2	TGTGCCAGCAGAGAAAGGGGATTCCGGGGGCTATATGGCTACACCTTC	CASRERGFRGLYGYTF
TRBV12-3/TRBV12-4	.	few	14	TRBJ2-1	TGTGCCAGCAGTCGGACAGTGTCCTACAATGAGCAGTTCTTC	CASSRTVSYNEQFF
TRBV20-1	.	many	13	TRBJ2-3	TGCAGTGCTAGCGGCATTGCCACAGATACGCAGTATTTT	CSASGIATDTQYF